What follows are 28 T cell receptor beta chains derived from one specimen sequenced in a study of blood T cells in healthy people across ages. The second PCR ran 7 to 11 cycles with a sample-barcoded 5' primer and J-beta primers. TCRdb re-derived calls from the 5' RACE reads in MiXCR, one entry per CDR3 protein. This table holds 1.5 million to 1.8 million distinct CDR3 sequences, approximately 43% found once. The sample was blood. These TCRs come from a woman under 30 in good health.

This chain joins TRBV7-2 and TRBJ2-1; D call uncertain. This CDR3 region has 15 residues. V gave up 3 bases and J gave up 3 bases, with 12 bases separating them. From germline, CDR1 is SGHTA and CDR2 FQGNSA. The CDR3 sequence: CASSFPQVNYNEQFF. The CDR3, as DNA: TGTGCCAGCAGCTTCCCGCAGGTTAACTACAATGAGCAGTTCTTC.

This CDR3 reads CASSKYRFGNTEAFF. CDR3 bases: TGTGCCAGCAGCAAATACAGGTTTGGAAACACTGAAGCTTTCTTT. The chain employs TRBV7-8 and TRBJ1-1; tentatively, D is TRBD1 (5 bases). Germline loops: CDR1 SGHVS, CDR2 FQNEAQ. V lost 5 bases to trimming and J lost 2 bases, with 15 bases between them. This CDR3 is 15 amino acids long.

This clonotype was seen many times. The chain carries TRBV4-1 and TRBJ2-7; perhaps TRBD2 as D (6 bases). CDR1 is MGHRA, CDR2 YSYEKL, per germline. This CDR3 is 16 amino acids long. Trimming cost V 5 bases and J 0 bases, with 17 bases left between them. CDR3 in amino acids: CASSKLSSASSYEQYF. The CDR3 DNA reads TGCGCCAGCAGCAAACTCTCTAGCGCGAGCTCCTACGAGCAGTACTTC.

This clonotype was seen more than once but under ten times. The genes are TRBV4-3 and TRBJ1-1; TRBD1 aligns across 8 bases. V dropped 0 bases and J dropped 10; count of bases not matched to a gene: 16. This CDR3 contains 17 residues. CDR1 is LGHNA and CDR2 is YSLEER in the germline V gene. CDR3: CASSQDPVRDRGSGAFF. CDR3 coding DNA: TGCGCCAGCAGCCAAGATCCCGTCCGAGACAGGGGATCTGGAGCTTTCTTT.

This clonotype showed up just a few times. V gene TRBV2 combines with J gene TRBJ1-2, with D unresolved. V was clipped by 7 bases and J by 11 bases, with 20 bases between them. The CDR3 has 13 residues. Germline CDR1 and CDR2: SNHLY and FYNNEI. In DNA form, the CDR3 reads TGTGCCAGCATCACCCTCGAGCGACCCGGATACACCTTC. Amino acid sequence: CASITLERPGYTF.

This rearrangement joins TRBV21-1 to TRBJ1-2. TRBV21-1 is noted as a pseudogene. CDR3 length: 11 amino acids. The chain's CDR3 is CASSKETCYTF. In nucleotides, the CDR3 is TGTGCCAGCAGCAAAGAGACGTGCTACACCTTC.

The chain combines TRBV9 with TRBJ2-1; D is perhaps TRBD2 (5 bases). The end of the DNA aligns better with TRBJ2-7, so the J call may be wrong. From germline, CDR1 is SGDLS and CDR2 YYNGEE. This CDR3 has 16 amino acids. Here the CDR3 DNA reads TGTGCCAGCAGCGTAGGAGGAGGAGCTCCCTACAATGAGCAGTACTTC. It yields the protein CASSVGGGAPYNEQYF.

The chain combines TRBV20-1 with TRBJ1-2; maybe TRBD1 (5 bases). The CDR3 is made up of 15 amino acids. CDR1 and CDR2 (germline): DFQATT, SNEGSKA (reference sequence). V lost 3 bases, J lost 0 bases, and 14 bases lay in between. The CDR3, as DNA: TGCAGTGCTAGCAGGGACTCCCGACCTAACTATGGCTACACCTTC. Translation gives CSASRDSRPNYGYTF.

The gene calls are TRBV27 and TRBJ2-2, with 11 bases identical to TRBD1. CDR1 and CDR2 from the germline V gene are MNHEY and SMNVEV (reference sequence). CDR3 length equals 16 residues. V trimming: 6 bases; J trimming: 7 bases; junction bases outside the gene matches: 10. As DNA, the CDR3 is TGTGCCAGCAGACAACCCGGGACAGGGGGACTCGGGGAGCTGTTTTTT. Translated: CASRQPGTGGLGELFF.

The chain employs TRBV20-1 and TRBJ2-3; 8 bases are a match to TRBD2. V shed 0 bases and J 4 bases; nucleotides not matched to a gene: 6. The CDR3 has 15 residues. Germline CDR1 is DFQATT and CDR2 is SNEGSKA (reference sequence). The CDR3 is CSARESSGWADTQYF. CDR3 sequence (DNA): TGCAGTGCTAGAGAATCTAGCGGGTGGGCAGATACGCAGTATTTT.

The genes are TRBV7-9 and TRBJ2-1, with TRBD2 as a possible D gene (6 bases). V dropped 5 bases and J dropped 4 bases, with 18 bases sitting between them. Germline V gene lookup returns CDR1 SEHNR and CDR2 FQNEAQ (reference sequence). The CDR3 consists of 16 residues. CDR3 protein: CASSLLLQEGYNEQFF. Written as DNA, the CDR3 is TGTGCCAGCAGCCTTTTACTACAGGAGGGGTACAATGAGCAGTTCTTC.

This chain joins TRBV7-9 and TRBJ1-1, with a possible D match to TRBD1 (6 bases). The ends were cut back, 5 bases at V and 4 bases at J, with 14 bases in the middle. Germline loops: CDR1 SEHNR, CDR2 FQNEAQ (reference sequence). The CDR3 is made up of 14 amino acids. CDR3 region: CASSPGAGLTEAFF. The CDR3 DNA sequence: TGTGCCAGCAGCCCAGGGGCGGGGCTCACTGAAGCTTTCTTT.

The V gene is TRBV21-1, the J gene TRBJ2-7. TRBV21-1 has pseudogene status. This CDR3 has 14 amino acids. This CDR3 reads CASLSADDFYEQYF. The CDR3 bases are TGTGCCAGCCTATCGGCAGACGACTTCTACGAGCAGTACTTC.

The chain employs TRBV20-1 and TRBJ2-7; the match to TRBD2 covers 8 bases. Per the germline V gene, CDR1 is DFQATT and CDR2 is SNEGSKA (reference sequence). CDR3 size: 14 residues. Losses at the gene ends were 6 bases for V and 5 bases for J; bases not matched to a gene: 12. In DNA form, the CDR3 reads TGCAGTGCCCCCACGGGAACTAGCGGAGACGAGCAGTACTTC. As protein: CSAPTGTSGDEQYF.

This chain uses TRBV7-2 with TRBJ1-5, with unresolved D. Looked up from germline, CDR1 is SGHTA and CDR2 is FQGNSA. This CDR3 is 14 amino acids long. V lost 4 bases and J 9 bases, leaving 16 bases between the germline ends. The CDR3 here is CASSSGILGGPQHF. The CDR3 bases are TGTGCCAGCAGCTCCGGGATCTTGGGTGGGCCCCAGCATTTT.

The table lists this clonotype with a few counts. This chain joins TRBV7-9 and TRBJ2-3; 8 nucleotides align to TRBD1. CDR3 length equals 17 residues. The V and J ends lost 5 bases and 3 bases, in that order; junction bases with no gene match: 13. Germline V gives CDR1 SEHNR, CDR2 FQNEAQ (reference sequence). The CDR3 protein is CASSPATGAWGTDTQYF. The CDR3 DNA is TGTGCCAGCAGCCCCGCGACAGGGGCTTGGGGTACAGATACGCAGTATTTT.

This clonotype was seen just once. The chain links TRBV3-1 to TRBJ1-1; D perhaps matches TRBD1 (5 bases). Germline values: CDR1 LGHDT, CDR2 YNNKEL (reference sequence). There are 13 residues in the CDR3. V was cut by 1 base and J by 9 bases, with 12 bases left in between. The CDR3 DNA follows: TGTGCCAGCAGCCAAGCTGCAGGGACTAAAGCTTTCTTT. Its translation is CASSQAAGTKAFF.

The rearrangement links TRBV12-5 to TRBJ2-7, with a possible D match to TRBD1 (6 bases). V lost 3 bases and J lost 6, with 9 bases in between. Germline loops: CDR1 LGHNT, CDR2 FRNRAP. This CDR3 has 12 amino acids. The DNA of the CDR3 is TGTGCTAGTGGTTTCGCAGGGGTCGAGCAGTACTTC. Translation gives CASGFAGVEQYF.

The V and J genes are TRBV6-2 or TRBV6-3 and TRBJ1-5, with D possibly being TRBD1 (6 bases). Looked up from germline, CDR1 is MNHEY and CDR2 is SVGEGT. This CDR3 has 15 residues. Trimming left V 6 bases short and J 2 bases short, with 14 bases between. CDR3 residues: CASRERQDGNQPQHF. DNA of the CDR3: TGTGCCAGCAGGGAAAGACAGGATGGCAATCAGCCCCAGCATTTT.

This clonotype occurred many times. The genes are TRBV29-1 and TRBJ2-1; TRBD2 aligns across 8 bases. Trimming at V came to 3 bases and at J to 8 bases, leaving 6 bases not matched to a gene. Germline V gives CDR1 SQVTM, CDR2 ANQGSEA. The CDR3 extends over 13 amino acids. The CDR3 here is CSVDTSGAYEQFF. Here the CDR3 DNA reads TGCAGCGTTGATACTAGCGGCGCGTATGAGCAGTTCTTC.

This clonotype has just one count. The chain employs TRBV7-9 and TRBJ1-1, with 9 bases that match TRBD1. Germline CDR1 SEHNR, CDR2 FQNEAQ (reference sequence). The ends lost 5 bases at V and 0 bases at J; junction bases unmatched: 7. The CDR3 loop spans 16 amino acids. The CDR3 protein is CASSPGTGKMNTEAFF. CDR3 in DNA: TGTGCCAGCAGCCCCGGGACAGGGAAAATGAACACTGAAGCTTTCTTT.

This clonotype was seen only a few times. This sequence joins TRBV7-6 and TRBJ1-1, with a possible D match to TRBD1 (5 bases). This CDR3 spans 14 amino acids. Germline-derived CDR1 and CDR2 are SGHVS and FNYEAQ. Trimming left V 3 bases short and J 5 bases short, with 13 bases between. In nucleotides, the CDR3 is TGTGCCAGCAGCTTCAACCCCGGGGGAACTGAAGCTTTCTTT. It translates to CASSFNPGGTEAFF.

This clonotype was seen repeatedly, ten times or more. CDR3 sequence reads: CAIRGQGQDEQYF. The CDR3 DNA sequence: TGTGCCATCAGAGGACAGGGCCAAGACGAGCAGTACTTC. This rearrangement joins TRBV10-3 to TRBJ2-7; 8 bases are a match to TRBD1. The V gene's germline CDR1 is ENHRY and CDR2 SYGVKD. This CDR3 has 13 residues. The V segment lost 6 bases and the J segment 5 bases; nucleotides outside the gene matches: 6.

This clonotype was counted between two and nine times. The chain couples TRBV4-3 to TRBJ2-1; no definite D call. In germline, CDR1 is LGHNA, CDR2 YSLEER. V was cut by 0 bases and J by 3 bases, with 6 bases left in between. There are 14 residues in the CDR3. Here the CDR3 DNA reads TGCGCCAGCAGCCAAGACTCAGGCTACAATGAGCAGTTCTTC. This gives the protein CASSQDSGYNEQFF.

V gene TRBV12-3 or TRBV12-4 combines with J gene TRBJ1-2; no reliable D call. The germline V and J ends were trimmed by 1 base and 8 bases, with 11 bases remaining between them. The CDR3 is 13 amino acids. The CDR3 region is CASSLGVLEGYTF. DNA for the CDR3: TGTGCCAGCAGTTTAGGAGTCCTTGAGGGCTACACCTTC.

The chain combines TRBV24-1 with TRBJ2-3, with D hard to call. V dropped 2 bases and J dropped 0 bases, with 8 bases sitting between them. The CDR3 is made up of 15 amino acids. Germline assignment: CDR1 KGHDR and CDR2 SFDVKD. The CDR3 DNA reads as TGTGCCACCAGTGATTCGAAACAAAGCACAGATACGCAGTATTTT. Protein: CATSDSKQSTDTQYF.

V and J are TRBV27 and TRBJ2-6, with D possibly TRBD2 on 6 matching bases. Germline lookup yields CDR1 MNHEY and CDR2 SMNVEV (reference sequence). Trimming cost V 3 bases and J 4 bases, with 10 bases left between them. The CDR3 spans 15 residues. The CDR3 region is CASSFIGGGANVLTF. CDR3 nucleotides: TGTGCCAGCAGTTTTATTGGGGGGGGGGCCAACGTCCTGACTTTC.

V gene TRBV20-1 combines with J gene TRBJ1-2; unclear D gene. Germline CDR1 reads DFQATT; CDR2 reads SNEGSKA (reference sequence). The CDR3 has 12 residues. V was clipped by 4 bases and J by 4 bases, with 10 bases between them. The CDR3 is CSAMGTLYGYTF. CDR3 DNA: TGCAGTGCTATGGGCACCCTCTATGGCTACACCTTC.